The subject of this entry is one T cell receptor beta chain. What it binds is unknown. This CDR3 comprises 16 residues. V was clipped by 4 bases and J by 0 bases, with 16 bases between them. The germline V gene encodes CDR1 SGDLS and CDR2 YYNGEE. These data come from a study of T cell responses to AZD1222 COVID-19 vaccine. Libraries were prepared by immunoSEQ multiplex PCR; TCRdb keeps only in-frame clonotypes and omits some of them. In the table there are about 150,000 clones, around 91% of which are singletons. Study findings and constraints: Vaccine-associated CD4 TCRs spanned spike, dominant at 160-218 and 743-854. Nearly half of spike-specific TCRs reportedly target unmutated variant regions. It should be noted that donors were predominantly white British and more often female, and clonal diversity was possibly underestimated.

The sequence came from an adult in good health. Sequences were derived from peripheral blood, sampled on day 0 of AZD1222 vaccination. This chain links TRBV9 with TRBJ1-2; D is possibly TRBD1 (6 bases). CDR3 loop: CASSSFGGQANYGYTF. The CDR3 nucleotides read TGTGCCAGCAGCTCCTTCGGGGGCCAAGCTAACTATGGCTACACCTTC.